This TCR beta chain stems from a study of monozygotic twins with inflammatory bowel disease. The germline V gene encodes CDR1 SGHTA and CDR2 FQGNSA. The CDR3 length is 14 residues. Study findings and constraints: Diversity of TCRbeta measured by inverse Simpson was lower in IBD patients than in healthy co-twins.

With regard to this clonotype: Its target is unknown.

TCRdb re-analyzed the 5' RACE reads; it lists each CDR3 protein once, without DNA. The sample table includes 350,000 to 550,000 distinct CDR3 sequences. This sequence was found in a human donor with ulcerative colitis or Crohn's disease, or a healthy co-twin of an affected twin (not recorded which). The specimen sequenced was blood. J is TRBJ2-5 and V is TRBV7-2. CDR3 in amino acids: CASSLGSVGETQYF.